This TCR beta chain originates from a study of shared clonotypes between healthy human individuals. All donors qualified as healthy HIV-negative adults and had experienced no recent acute infections or vaccinations. Germline CDR1 and CDR2: SNHLY and FYNNEI. There are 12 residues in the CDR3. Trimming removed 1 base from V and 8 bases from J, with 5 bases in between. The authors split each subset's genomic DNA evenly across several immunoSEQ plates. For unsorted PBMC, 250 to 350 ng DNA per replicate equaled roughly 30,000 T cell genomes. Repertoires were generated with immunoSEQ multiplex PCR, while TCRdb's copy carries only in-frame clones and drops some. The sample carries 450,000 to 500,000 clones, roughly 80% recorded once.

The chain joins TRBV2 to TRBJ1-4; no clear D. Material for sequencing was PBMCs. The clonotype comes from a woman aged 40 to 55 in good health. Some clones in this sample may be carry-over from other donors' samples. This CDR3 reads CASSEGTEKLFF. In DNA, the CDR3 is TGTGCCAGCAGTGAAGGAACCGAAAAACTGTTTTTT.